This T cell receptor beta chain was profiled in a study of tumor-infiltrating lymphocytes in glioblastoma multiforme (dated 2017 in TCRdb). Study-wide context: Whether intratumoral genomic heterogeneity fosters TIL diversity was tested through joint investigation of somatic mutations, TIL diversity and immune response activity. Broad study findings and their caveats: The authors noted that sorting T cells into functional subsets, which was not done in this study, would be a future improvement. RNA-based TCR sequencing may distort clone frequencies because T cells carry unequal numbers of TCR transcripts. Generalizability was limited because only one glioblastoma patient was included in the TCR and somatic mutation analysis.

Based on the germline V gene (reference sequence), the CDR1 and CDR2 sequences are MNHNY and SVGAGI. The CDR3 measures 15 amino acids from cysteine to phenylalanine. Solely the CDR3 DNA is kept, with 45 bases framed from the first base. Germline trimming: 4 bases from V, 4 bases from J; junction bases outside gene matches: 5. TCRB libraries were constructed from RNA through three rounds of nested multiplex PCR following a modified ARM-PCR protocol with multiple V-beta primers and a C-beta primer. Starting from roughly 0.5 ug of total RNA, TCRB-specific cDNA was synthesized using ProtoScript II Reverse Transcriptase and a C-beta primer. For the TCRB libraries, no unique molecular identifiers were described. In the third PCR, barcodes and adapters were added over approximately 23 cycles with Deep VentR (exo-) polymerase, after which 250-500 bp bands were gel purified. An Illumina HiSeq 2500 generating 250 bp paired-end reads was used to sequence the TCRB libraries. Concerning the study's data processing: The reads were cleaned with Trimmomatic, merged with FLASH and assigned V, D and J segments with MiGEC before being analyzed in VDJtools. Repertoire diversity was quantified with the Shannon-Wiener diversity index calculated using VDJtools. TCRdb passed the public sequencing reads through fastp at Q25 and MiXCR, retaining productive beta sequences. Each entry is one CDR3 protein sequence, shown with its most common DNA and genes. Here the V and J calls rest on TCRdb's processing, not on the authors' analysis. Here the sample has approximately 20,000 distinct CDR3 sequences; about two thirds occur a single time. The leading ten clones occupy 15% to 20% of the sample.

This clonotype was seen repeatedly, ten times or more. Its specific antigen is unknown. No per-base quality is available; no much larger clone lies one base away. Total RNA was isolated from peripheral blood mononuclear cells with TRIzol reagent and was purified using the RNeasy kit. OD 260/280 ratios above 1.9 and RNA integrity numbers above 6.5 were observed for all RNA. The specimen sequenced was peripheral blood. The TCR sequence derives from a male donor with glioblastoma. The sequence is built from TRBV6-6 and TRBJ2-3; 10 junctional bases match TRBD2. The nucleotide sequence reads TGTGCCAGCAGTTTACCTAGCGGGAGTTCAGATACGCAGTATTTT. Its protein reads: CASSLPSGSSDTQYF.